A selection of T cell receptor beta chains follows, all from one sample in a study of molecular identifiers for immune sequencing clone quantification. TCRdb passed the PCR reads through MiXCR, listing each CDR3 protein once. The sample carries roughly 100,000 distinct CDR3 sequences, around 37% recorded once. The sample comprised naive CD8+ T cells from blood, with Jurkat cell RNA spiked in. These receptor sequences come from a human donor in good health. Some libraries in this study had Jurkat cell RNA spiked in. Each CDR3 is given with its conserved first and last residue. A D gene is named only where the DNA matches it firmly. Only part of the rows carry a size: once, few, many, or a class if the clone is expanded.

v_gene	j_gene	d_gene	abundance	CDR3aa	CDR3nt
TRBV20-1	TRBJ2-6	NA	few	CSARDPGFPSGANVLTF	TGCAGTGCTAGAGACCCAGGTTTTCCCTCTGGGGCCAACGTCCTGACTTTC
TRBV20-1	TRBJ2-7	TRBD2	NA	CSARKKPGLADSYERYF	TGCAGTGCTAGAAAAAAACCGGGACTAGCGGATTCCTACGAGCGGTACTTC
TRBV5-3	TRBJ2-1	TRBD2	NA	CARSKQTSVADNEQFF	TGTGCCAGAAGCAAACAGACTAGCGTCGCCGATAATGAGCAGTTCTTC
TRBV28	TRBJ2-5	NA	many	CASSSNRDRETQYF	TGTGCCAGCAGCTCCAACAGGGACCGAGAGACCCAGTACTTC
TRBV20-1	TRBJ2-7	NA	NA	CSASNRGFGYEQYF	TGCAGTGCTAGTAACCGGGGATTCGGCTACGAGCAGTACTTC
TRBV7-9	TRBJ2-5	TRBD1	few	CASSLIGTGQETQYF	TGTGCCAGCAGCTTAATAGGCACGGGACAGGAGACCCAGTACTTC
TRBV7-6	TRBJ2-5	TRBD2	few	CASSARLAQETQYF	TGTGCCAGCAGCGCAAGACTAGCGCAAGAGACCCAGTACTTC
TRBV28	TRBJ2-3	NA	many	CASSSQGSDTQYF	TGTGCCAGCAGTTCCCAGGGTAGTGATACGCAGTATTTT
TRBV27	TRBJ1-5	NA	NA	CASGLQGSNQPQHF	TGTGCCAGCGGACTCCAGGGGAGCAATCAGCCCCAGCATTTT
TRBV6-6	TRBJ2-1	NA	few	CASSYPRDRSYNEQFF	TGTGCCAGCAGTTACCCCAGGGACCGTTCCTACAATGAGCAGTTCTTC
TRBV12-3/TRBV12-4	TRBJ2-5	NA	many	CASSPLLTGSETQYF	TGTGCCAGCAGTCCACTACTGACAGGTTCAGAGACCCAGTACTTC
TRBV7-9	TRBJ2-7	NA	many	CASSLAREYEQYF	TGTGCCAGCAGCTTAGCCCGGGAGTACGAGCAGTACTTC
TRBV2	TRBJ2-3	NA	many	CASLRGSTDTQYF	TGTGCCAGCTTAAGAGGGAGCACAGATACGCAGTATTTT
TRBV28	TRBJ2-7	NA	few	CASSFPPSYEQYF	TGTGCCAGCAGTTTTCCCCCCTCCTACGAGCAGTACTTC
TRBV19	TRBJ2-2	NA	NA	CASTRSNTGELFF	TGTGCCAGTACCAGGTCGAACACCGGGGAGCTGTTTTTT
TRBV5-4	TRBJ2-1	TRBD1	NA	CASSVGTAPFSF	TGTGCCAGCAGTGTGGGGACAGCCCCCTTTTCCTTC
TRBV19	TRBJ2-7	NA	few	CASSGGAPWEQYF	TGTGCCAGTAGTGGGGGGGCGCCGTGGGAGCAGTACTTC
TRBV5-1	TRBJ2-3	TRBD1	NA	CASSTGQGADTQYF	TGCGCCAGCAGCACGGGACAGGGGGCGGATACGCAGTATTTT
TRBV12-3/TRBV12-4	TRBJ1-1	NA	many	CASSPSPGNTEAFF	TGTGCCAGCAGTCCCTCCCCAGGTAACACTGAAGCTTTCTTT
TRBV6-5	TRBJ2-2	NA	NA	CASKTGGEELFF	TGTGCCAGCAAAACCGGGGGCGAGGAGCTGTTTTTT
TRBV6-5	TRBJ2-7	NA	NA	CAGSYAGGSYEQYF	TGTGCCGGCAGTTACGCAGGGGGGAGCTACGAGCAGTACTTC
TRBV20-1	TRBJ2-1	NA	NA	CSAKEGLAYYNEQFF	TGCAGTGCTAAAGAGGGGCTAGCCTACTACAATGAGCAGTTCTTC
TRBV14	TRBJ2-7	TRBD1	many	CASSQGTGTYEQYF	TGTGCCAGCAGCCAAGGGACAGGGACCTACGAGCAGTACTTC
TRBV6-2/TRBV6-3	TRBJ2-2	NA	NA	CASTLVGTGGLFF	TGTGCCAGCACCCTAGTTGGCACCGGGGGGCTGTTTTTT
TRBV4-2	TRBJ1-4	NA	NA	CASSQVPGTVEKLFF	TGTGCCAGCAGCCAAGTTCCGGGAACCGTAGAAAAACTGTTTTTT
TRBV6-5	TRBJ1-1	NA	few	CASRIGGGTEAFF	TGTGCCAGCAGAATCGGGGGGGGTACTGAAGCTTTCTTT
TRBV3-2	TRBJ1-1	NA	NA	CASMTTGGNTEAFF	TGTGCCAGCATGACGACAGGGGGCAACACTGAAGCTTTCTTT
TRBV7-2	TRBJ2-5	TRBD1	few	CASSFGTVDREETQYF	TGTGCCAGCAGCTTCGGGACAGTGGACAGGGAGGAGACCCAGTACTTC
TRBV4-3	TRBJ2-7	NA	NA	CARSQAFTGSEQYF	TGCGCCCGCAGCCAAGCATTTACCGGGTCCGAGCAGTACTTC
TRBV28	TRBJ2-5	TRBD1	NA	CASSYRGSKTQSF	TGTGCCAGCAGTTACAGGGGATCGAAGACCCAGTCCTTC
TRBV7-6	TRBJ1-5	NA	many	CASSSGDSNQPQHF	TGTGCCAGCAGCAGCGGAGATAGCAATCAGCCCCAGCATTTT